A single sample gave rise to the 13 T cell receptor beta chains below, sequenced in a study of blood T cell repertoires in COVID-19. The data were produced by immunoSEQ multiplex PCR, yet TCRdb's version contains in-frame clones alone and is incomplete. The table shows some 250,000 clones, with more than 75% occurring only once. Sequencing input: peripheral blood. These receptors came from a woman aged 35 to 49 who had recovered from COVID-19.

Here the CDR3 DNA reads TGTGCCAGCAGCCGCGAGGCCTCTAGCGGGGTGACCCAGTACTTC. It yields the protein CASSREASSGVTQYF. This chain links TRBV5-5 with TRBJ2-5; 9 nucleotides align to TRBD2. CDR3 length: 15 amino acids. Germline V gene sequence: CDR1 SGHKS, CDR2 YYEKEE (reference sequence). V was clipped by 4 bases and J by 7 bases; unmatched bases: 11.

This clone was observed a handful of times. The rearrangement links TRBV6-5 to TRBJ1-6, with TRBD1 identical over 9 bases. This CDR3 contains 15 residues. Per the germline V gene, CDR1 is MNHEY and CDR2 is SVGAGI. Unmatched junction bases numbered 8, after V lost 0 bases and J lost 14 bases. The CDR3 DNA follows: TGTGCCAGCAGTTACTCGGCACAGGGGGCCAGTGCCCTCCACTTT. Amino acids: CASSYSAQGASALHF.

This chain joins TRBV19 and TRBJ2-3, with a tentative D call TRBD2 (6 bases). Germline V gene data show CDR1 as LNHDA and CDR2 as SQIVND (reference sequence). Between the trimmed V and J ends, which lost 3 bases and 5 bases, there was a span of 9 bases. The CDR3 runs 13 residues. The CDR3 loop is CASSIVRGDTQYF. Written as DNA, the CDR3 is TGTGCCAGTAGTATCGTGCGGGGAGATACGCAGTATTTT.

The V call is TRBV6-5, the J call TRBJ1-1; 7 bases are shared with TRBD1. The CDR3 is 15 amino acids. Per germline, CDR1 MNHEY and CDR2 SVGAGI. The V gene end was trimmed by 5 bases and the J gene end by 5 bases; junction bases not matched to a gene: 11. CDR3: CASSTRQGLGTEAFF. The CDR3 nucleotides are TGTGCCAGCAGTACCCGACAGGGATTAGGGACTGAAGCTTTCTTT.

The chain recombines TRBV19 with TRBJ1-5; D not resolved. V lost 3 bases and J 3 bases, leaving 12 bases between the germline ends. Germline CDR1 and CDR2: LNHDA and SQIVND (reference sequence). This CDR3 comprises 15 residues. As DNA, the CDR3 is TGTGCCAGTAGTATTCGTGGCACCCCCAATCAGCCCCAGCATTTT. This gives the protein CASSIRGTPNQPQHF.

The rearrangement joins TRBV28 to TRBJ2-4, with a tentative D call TRBD2 (6 bases). This CDR3 region has 15 residues. Trimming left V 6 bases short and J 6 bases short, with 18 bases between. Germline V gene lookup returns CDR1 MDHEN and CDR2 SYDVKM. The CDR3 DNA reads as TGTGCCAGCAGGGGTAGCGGTACCGCGGGAAACATTCAGTACTTC. The encoded protein is CASRGSGTAGNIQYF.

The J gene is TRBJ2-7, the V gene TRBV5-1, with D possibly being TRBD1 (5 bases). Germline CDR1 is SGHRS and CDR2 is YFSETQ. Between the trimmed V and J ends, which lost 0 bases and 3 bases, there was a span of 10 bases. This CDR3 contains 14 residues. CDR3 bases: TGCGCCAGCAGCTTGGCCGTGCAGGGCTACGAGCAGTACTTC. Its translation is CASSLAVQGYEQYF.

This chain uses TRBV27 with TRBJ1-1; tentative D call: TRBD1 (5 bases). CDR3 size: 11 residues. Germline V lookup: CDR1 MNHEY, CDR2 SMNVEV (reference sequence). V was cut by 8 bases and J by 4 bases, with 8 bases left in between. The CDR3 loop reads CASRGFTEAFF. The CDR3 region has the DNA TGTGCCAGCCGGGGGTTCACTGAAGCTTTCTTT.

V and J are TRBV27 and TRBJ2-5, with TRBD2 identical over 10 bases. The V and J ends lost 5 bases and 7 bases, in that order; junction bases with no gene match: 10. Germline loops: CDR1 MNHEY, CDR2 SMNVEV (reference sequence). The CDR3 is 15 residues long. This chain's CDR3 is CASSTQREGPGTQYF. The CDR3 DNA reads as TGTGCCAGCAGTACCCAGCGGGAGGGCCCGGGGACCCAGTACTTC.

The chain links TRBV5-5 to TRBJ1-1; TRBD1 might be the D (6 bases). V dropped 4 bases and J dropped 4 bases, with 14 bases sitting between them. CDR3 length equals 14 residues. Germline V gene sequence: CDR1 SGHKS, CDR2 YYEKEE (reference sequence). The CDR3: CASSQDKQGTEAFF. The DNA for the CDR3 is TGTGCCAGCAGCCAAGATAAACAGGGCACTGAAGCTTTCTTT.

This chain connects TRBV7-2 to TRBJ1-5; D might be TRBD1 (5 bases). The CDR3 consists of 15 residues. Germline V gene data show CDR1 as SGHTA and CDR2 as FQGNSA. V lost 2 bases to trimming and J lost 4 bases, with 12 bases between them. The CDR3 is CASSLIRGENQPQHF. The CDR3 bases are TGTGCCAGCAGCTTAATTAGGGGCGAAAATCAGCCCCAGCATTTT.

The gene calls are TRBV6-2 or TRBV6-3 and TRBJ2-7; 10 bases agree with TRBD2. Germline loops: CDR1 MNHEY, CDR2 SVGEGT. The CDR3 contains 17 residues. The V gene end was trimmed by 0 bases and the J gene end by 2 bases; junction bases not matched to a gene: 7. CDR3: CASSYSPGLATAYEQYF. In DNA form, the CDR3 reads TGTGCCAGCAGTTACTCCCCGGGACTAGCGACCGCCTACGAGCAGTACTTC.

The chain couples TRBV27 to TRBJ2-1, with TRBD1 identical over 9 bases. Germline V CDR1 and CDR2: MNHEY, SMNVEV (reference sequence). The CDR3 contains 15 residues. V lost 6 bases and J lost 1; bases outside the gene matches: 4. This chain's CDR3 is CASRPGTGSYNEQFF. The DNA for the CDR3 is TGTGCCAGCAGACCCGGGACAGGGTCCTACAATGAGCAGTTCTTC.